One TCR beta chain is described in this entry. The data belong to a study of blood T cell repertoires in COVID-19. V was pared by 5 bases and J by 4 bases, with 9 bases of the junction left unmatched. This CDR3 comprises 16 residues. Germline V gene sequence: CDR1 SGHRS, CDR2 YFSETQ. Method: immunoSEQ multiplex PCR; TCRdb's copy keeps in-frame clones and lacks some. Among some 100,000 clones listed, approximately 92% were seen once. The V call is TRBV5-1, the J call TRBJ2-1; 10 bases are a match to TRBD1. The sample comprised peripheral blood. This TCR was sampled from an older woman with active COVID-19. CDR3: CASRPLGTGAYNEQFF. CDR3 DNA: TGCGCCAGCAGGCCTTTAGGGACAGGGGCTTACAATGAGCAGTTCTTC. Drawing the rest from reference TRBV5-1 and TRBJ2-1, the complete variable domain is KAGVTQTPRYLIKTRGQQVTLSCSPISGHRSVSWYQQTPGQGLQFLFEYFSETQRNKGNFPGRFSGRQFSNSRSEMNVSTLELGDSALYLCASRPLGTGAYNEQFFGPGTRLTVL.